What follows are 7 T cell receptor beta chains derived from one specimen sequenced in a study of cytomegalovirus exposure and HLA in healthy donors. The primer mix had 60 Vbeta and 13 Jbeta primers. Only in-frame clones appear in the TCRdb table, and some are missing; sequencing was by immunoSEQ multiplex PCR. The sample contains about 120,000 clones, roughly 80% of which appear only once. The specimen was PBMCs. The source is a man under 40 in good health and CMV-seronegative.

J is TRBJ2-2 and V is TRBV21-1; TRBD2, the table's D call, lacks a check against the DNA. TRBV21-1 constitutes a pseudogene. CDR3 length equals 16 residues. CDR3 amino acids: CASSIRDSLGAGELFF. CDR3 nucleotide sequence: TGTGCCAGCAGCATAAGGGACTCCCTCGGGGCCGGGGAGCTGTTTTTT.

The CDR3 nucleotides read TGTGCCAGTAGTTCTTGGACAGACGGGGGGGAGACCCAGTACTTC. Its translation: CASSSWTDGGETQYF. The chain has TRBV19 and TRBJ2-5, with a possible D match to TRBD2 (7 bases). Trimming removed 5 bases at V and 5 bases at J, with 18 bases between. Germline assignment: CDR1 LNHDA and CDR2 SQIVND (reference sequence). This CDR3 is built from 15 residues.

The genes are TRBV19 and TRBJ1-1; tentative D call: TRBD1 (5 bases). The CDR3 has 13 residues. Germline assignment: CDR1 LNHDA and CDR2 SQIVND (reference sequence). Trimming shortened V by 11 bases and J by 4 bases, and 17 bases separated the two germline ends. CDR3 in amino acids: CASRGWRSTEAFF. DNA for the CDR3: TGTGCCTCCCGGGGGTGGAGAAGCACTGAAGCTTTCTTT.

This clone was picked up one time. The junction differs from germline at one of its ends, possibly a read error. The genes are TRBV6-5 and TRBJ2-6; TRBD1 matches 7 bases. Per germline, CDR1 MNHEY and CDR2 SVGAGI. There are 15 residues in the CDR3. For the CDR3, the DNA is TGTGCCAGCAGGACAGGGACAGCTGGGGCCAACGGCCTGACTTTC. The encoded protein is CASRTGTAGANGLTF.

The J gene is TRBJ2-7, the V gene TRBV5-8; the D is unclear. In germline, CDR1 is SGHTS, CDR2 YDEGEE. Trimming took 0 bases from V and 0 from J, leaving 7 bases between them. CDR3 length equals 14 residues. The CDR3: CASSLGVSSYEQYF. The CDR3 DNA sequence: TGTGCCAGCAGCTTGGGTGTTAGCTCCTACGAGCAGTACTTC.

The chain joins TRBV29-1 to TRBJ1-2; D possibly corresponds to TRBD1 (6 bases). Germline values: CDR1 SQVTM, CDR2 ANQGSEA. The V gene lost 6 bases and the J gene lost 0 bases, with 14 bases spanning the gap. CDR3 length: 14 amino acids. The CDR3 coding sequence is TGCAGCGTCCGCGAACAGGGCCCTAACTATGGCTACACCTTC. Protein: CSVREQGPNYGYTF.

The V call is TRBV30, the J call TRBJ1-3; tentatively, D is TRBD1 (5 bases). V gave up 0 bases and J gave up 3 bases, with 15 bases separating them. This CDR3 comprises 16 residues. Germline V lookup: CDR1 GTSNPN, CDR2 SVGIG (reference sequence). CDR3: CAWSVRRGFFGNTIYF. CDR3 coding DNA: TGTGCCTGGAGTGTACGCCGGGGGTTCTTTGGAAACACCATATATTTT.